These T cell receptor beta chains were read from a single sample in a study of blood T cell repertoires in COVID-19. TCRdb's table, derived via immunoSEQ multiplex PCR, lists solely in-frame clones and lacks some. The table includes about 430,000 clones, over 75% detected once. Sequences were obtained from PBMCs or T cells enriched from blood (not recorded which). All receptors come from a woman aged 18-30 years who had been exposed to COVID-19. Both conserved end residues are part of each CDR3.

V,J,CDR3
TRBV7-6,TRBJ2-1,CASSLGLAGGREQFF
TRBV7-2,TRBJ1-1,CASSSTGYRGNTEAFF
TRBV4-2,TRBJ2-1,CASSQTSGGYSYNEQFF
TRBV23-1,TRBJ2-3,CASSPDRITDTQYF
TRBV28,TRBJ2-1,CASSLPSLTGVVYNEQFF
TRBV28,TRBJ1-2,CASSRPGQGDYGYTF
TRBV2,TRBJ1-1,CASGTGFTEAFF
TRBV4-1,TRBJ1-3,CASSQRTGSGNTIYF
TRBV14,TRBJ2-7,CASSQEPRYSSYEQYF
TRBV10-1,TRBJ1-1,CASSPQGNTEAFF
TRBV28,TRBJ2-4,CASSLSGMAIQYF
TRBV6-5,TRBJ1-5,CASSYRQGFNQPQHF
TRBV10-3,TRBJ2-1,CAISETGGLNEQFF
TRBV5-1,TRBJ2-5,CASRNRVGDPQETQYF
TRBV5-1,TRBJ2-7,CASSHGQGGYEQYF
TRBV2,TRBJ2-3,CASSVGGGAVDTQYF